The source of this T cell receptor (beta chain) is a study of T cells in Graves' hyperthyroidism and ophthalmopathy. Study-wide context: Peripheral blood was taken when the disease was first diagnosed, before any treatment began. Findings and limits, study-wide: Blood also held most thyroid clonotypes expanded beyond 0.001.

On this clonotype: Its antigen is not known.

The source material, RNA transcripts, was used to amplify TCR beta CDR3 regions. The study used the HTBI primer set for a first-round RT-PCR of the TCR CDR3. TCRdb recomputed calls from the multiplex PCR reads with MiXCR, one row per CDR3 protein. The sample shows fewer than 650,000 distinct CDR3 sequences, around 13% of them seen only once. Deletions cut 4 bases from V and 7 bases from J, with 15 bases between. Germline values: CDR1 SGDLS, CDR2 YYNGEE. There are 13 residues in the CDR3. The patients, who ranged from 18 to 65 in age, presented with newly diagnosed hyperthyroidism lasting under 2 months.

This TCR derives from a woman aged 40 to 55 with Graves' hyperthyroidism. The rearrangement uses TRBV9 and TRBJ2-7; the D gene is possibly TRBD1 (5 bases). The sample was blood. The CDR3 DNA reads TGTGCCAGCAGCCTCGGACAAACCGAGGAGCAGTACTTC. Protein product: CASSLGQTEEQYF.